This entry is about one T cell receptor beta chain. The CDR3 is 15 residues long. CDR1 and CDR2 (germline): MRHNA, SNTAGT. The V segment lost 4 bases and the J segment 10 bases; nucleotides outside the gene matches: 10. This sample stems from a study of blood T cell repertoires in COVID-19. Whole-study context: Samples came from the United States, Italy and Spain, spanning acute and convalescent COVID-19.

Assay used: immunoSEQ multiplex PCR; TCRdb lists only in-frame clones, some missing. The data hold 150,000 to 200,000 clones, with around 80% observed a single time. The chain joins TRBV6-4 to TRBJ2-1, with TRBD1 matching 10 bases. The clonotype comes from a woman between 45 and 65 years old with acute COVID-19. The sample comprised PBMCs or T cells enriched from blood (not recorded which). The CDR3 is CASSVGQGPYHEQFF. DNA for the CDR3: TGTGCCAGCAGTGTGGGACAGGGGCCTTATCACGAGCAGTTCTTC.